The 30 T cell receptor beta chains given below trace back to one sample, sequenced in a study of siplizumab effects on memory and regulatory T cells. Using immunoSEQ multiplex PCR, the repertoire was profiled, and TCRdb retains in-frame clones only, with some absent. The table records 50,000 to 75,000 clones, less than 80% of them present only once. Sequencing input: memory CD4+ T cells sorted from blood. These receptors were collected from a human donor in good health.

The rearrangement uses TRBV10-2 and TRBJ2-7, with a possible D match to TRBD2 (6 bases). V was trimmed by 2 bases and J by 4 bases, leaving 15 bases between them. Germline CDR1 WSHSY, CDR2 SAAADI. The CDR3 extends over 15 amino acids. CDR3 sequence reads: CASSENRGLSYEQYF. As DNA, the CDR3 is TGCGCCAGCAGTGAGAATCGGGGGTTATCGTACGAGCAGTACTTC.

V is TRBV6-5 and J is TRBJ2-3; D possibly corresponds to TRBD2 (7 bases). The CDR3 consists of 13 residues. Germline CDR1 reads MNHEY; CDR2 reads SVGAGI. Trimming left V 8 bases short and J 7 bases short, with 16 bases between. The DNA of the CDR3 is TGTGCCAGCGGGGGGGGGCCTGTTAATACGCAGTATTTT. Translated: CASGGGPVNTQYF.

The chain is built from TRBV7-2 and TRBJ1-6; TRBD1 might be the D (6 bases). The germline V gene has CDR1 SGHTA and CDR2 FQGNSA. The V end lost 4 bases, the J end lost 7 bases, and 11 bases lay between the germline ends. This CDR3 has 14 residues. CDR3 residues: CASSWAGVNSPLHF. The CDR3 bases are TGTGCCAGCAGCTGGGCAGGGGTGAATTCACCCCTCCACTTT.

This clone was counted between two and nine times. The chain is built from TRBV21-1 and TRBJ2-5; the table calls TRBD2, which could not be checked here. TRBV21-1 corresponds to a pseudogene. The CDR3 spans 19 residues. The CDR3 DNA is TGTGCCAGCAGCCCACCCCTGGGGGCGGGGGGGCCGCGGGCGGAGACCCAGTACTTC. Its translation is CASSPPLGAGGPRAETQYF.

This clone was picked up one time. This chain links TRBV2 with TRBJ2-3, with D tentatively TRBD2 (6 bases). This CDR3 spans 13 amino acids. The germline V and J ends were trimmed by 6 bases and 4 bases, with 11 bases remaining between them. The germline V gene encodes CDR1 SNHLY and CDR2 FYNNEI. Written as DNA, the CDR3 is TGTGCCAGCAGATCTCAGCGGGCAGATACGCAGTATTTT. As protein: CASRSQRADTQYF.

V and J are TRBV6-6 and TRBJ1-2, with a weak D call TRBD1 (6 bases). CDR1 MNHNY and CDR2 SVGAGI come from the germline V gene (reference sequence). The CDR3 loop spans 14 amino acids. The germline V and J ends were trimmed by 7 bases and 0 bases, with 12 bases remaining between them. The CDR3 loop reads CASTPGTTNYGYTF. In DNA, the CDR3 is TGTGCCAGCACCCCCGGGACAACTAACTATGGCTACACCTTC.

The rearrangement links TRBV5-6 to TRBJ1-5, with D perhaps matching TRBD1 (5 bases). This CDR3 has 11 amino acids. With 7 bases removed from V and 5 bases from J, the gap between germline ends came to 7 bases. CDR1 and CDR2 from the germline V gene are SGHDT and YYEEEE. The CDR3 bases are TGTGCCAGCTCCAGGGATCAGCCCCAGCATTTT. Translating gives CASSRDQPQHF.

V and J are TRBV7-2 and TRBJ2-4; D possibly uses TRBD1 or TRBD2 (5 bases each). CDR1 is SGHTA and CDR2 is FQGNSA in the germline V gene. The CDR3 spans 15 residues. Trimming removed 5 bases from V and 7 bases from J, with 18 bases in between. This CDR3 reads CASSPGHLTGNIQYF. In DNA form, the CDR3 reads TGTGCCAGCAGCCCAGGGCACCTTACGGGGAACATTCAGTACTTC.

This chain uses TRBV28 with TRBJ2-7; D remains unclear. Germline V gene data show CDR1 as MDHEN and CDR2 as SYDVKM. CDR3 size: 12 residues. V dropped 7 bases and J dropped 3 bases, with 10 bases sitting between them. DNA for the CDR3: TGTGCCAGCAAACAGCAAAGCTACGAGCAGTACTTC. Encoded protein: CASKQQSYEQYF.

The chain uses TRBV7-9 and TRBJ2-3, with 11 bases lining up with TRBD2. Germline trimming cut 5 bases from V and 4 bases from J; bases unmatched to any gene: 8. Germline V gene data show CDR1 as SEHNR and CDR2 as FQNEAQ (reference sequence). The CDR3 totals 16 residues. The DNA for the CDR3 is TGTGCCAGCAGCCCGGGACTAGCGGTAGGGTCAGATACGCAGTATTTT. It translates to CASSPGLAVGSDTQYF.

This chain uses TRBV12-5 with TRBJ1-1, with D possibly matching TRBD1 (6 bases). The V gene lost 8 bases and the J gene lost 5 bases, with 9 bases spanning the gap. Germline values: CDR1 LGHNT, CDR2 FRNRAP. This CDR3 is 11 amino acids long. This CDR3 reads CASRGQTEAFF. The CDR3 nucleotides are TGTGCTAGTCGGGGGCAGACTGAAGCTTTCTTT.

The chain combines TRBV5-5 with TRBJ1-6; D gene uncertain. The germline gives CDR1 SGHKS, CDR2 YYEKEE (reference sequence). The ends were cut back, 0 bases at V and 7 bases at J, with 8 bases in the middle. The CDR3 has 14 residues. Written as DNA, the CDR3 is TGTGCCAGCAGCTTGGAACTCCGAAATTCACCCCTCCACTTT. Protein product: CASSLELRNSPLHF.

The chain employs TRBV7-7 and TRBJ2-2, with TRBD2 identical over 10 bases. In germline, CDR1 is SSHAT, CDR2 FNYEAQ (reference sequence). The CDR3 is made up of 17 amino acids. Unmatched junction bases numbered 10, after V lost 5 bases and J lost 4 bases. CDR3 residues: CASSPRSGGAGTGELFF. DNA for the CDR3: TGTGCCAGCAGCCCACGAAGCGGGGGGGCCGGCACCGGGGAGCTGTTTTTT.

The sample holds a few counts of this clone. V is TRBV11-2 and J is TRBJ2-5; D could derive from TRBD1 or TRBD2 (6 bases each). Germline CDR1 and CDR2: SGHAT and FQNNGV. V lost 1 base and J 4 bases, leaving 13 bases between the germline ends. The CDR3 length is 15 residues. The CDR3 sequence is CASSLAGALGETQYF. The CDR3 bases are TGTGCCAGCAGCTTAGCGGGGGCTTTGGGAGAGACCCAGTACTTC.

With respect to this clone: Different DNA sequences within this sample yield the same CDR3. V is TRBV7-2 and J is TRBJ1-5; D possibly corresponds to TRBD1 (6 bases). The CDR3 is 15 amino acids. Between the trimmed V and J ends, which lost 2 bases and 1 base, there was a span of 9 bases. The V gene's germline CDR1 is SGHTA and CDR2 FQGNSA. The CDR3 is CASSLLGGSNQPQHF. The CDR3 region has the DNA TGTGCCAGCAGCTTATTAGGGGGGAGCAATCAGCCCCAGCATTTT.

The chain has TRBV6-1 and TRBJ2-7; no definite D call. Trimming stripped 6 bases from V and 1 base from J, with 7 bases between. The length of the CDR3 is 12 residues. The germline V gene has CDR1 MNHNS and CDR2 SASEGT. The CDR3: CASRGKSYEQYF. The DNA of the CDR3 is TGTGCCAGCAGGGGGAAATCCTACGAGCAGTACTTC.

The V and J genes are TRBV5-1 and TRBJ2-7, with TRBD1 matching over 7 bases. Losses at the gene ends were 3 bases for V and 4 bases for J; bases not matched to a gene: 16. Germline V lookup: CDR1 SGHRS, CDR2 YFSETQ. This CDR3 region has 17 residues. This chain's CDR3 is CASSSKTGTASRYEQYF. CDR3 nucleotide sequence: TGCGCCAGCAGCTCAAAGACCGGGACAGCCAGTCGGTACGAGCAGTACTTC.

This clone was observed a handful of times. The genes are TRBV7-2 and TRBJ1-6; D perhaps matches TRBD1 (5 bases). Germline CDR1 and CDR2: SGHTA and FQGNSA. CDR3 length: 13 amino acids. V was cut by 8 bases and J by 4 bases, with 9 bases left in between. This chain's CDR3 is CASRRDYNSPLHF. The CDR3 bases are TGTGCCAGCCGCAGGGATTATAATTCACCCCTCCACTTT.

V is TRBV28 and J is TRBJ1-5; 7 bases match TRBD1. Looked up from germline, CDR1 is MDHEN and CDR2 is SYDVKM. V lost 3 bases and J lost 4; bases outside the gene matches: 12. This CDR3 is 17 amino acids long. The CDR3 is CASSLGFRRQGNQPQHF. In DNA form, the CDR3 reads TGTGCCAGCAGTTTGGGTTTCCGGAGACAGGGTAATCAGCCCCAGCATTTT.

J is TRBJ2-3 and V is TRBV25-1, with a weak D call TRBD1 (5 bases). The CDR3 spans 15 residues. V was shortened by 3 bases and J by 4 bases, with 14 bases between the two germline ends. Germline CDR1 reads MGHDK; CDR2 reads SYGVNS. The CDR3, as DNA: TGTGCCAGCAGTGACCCCCTCCAGGGATCAGATACGCAGTATTTT. Its protein product is CASSDPLQGSDTQYF.

This clone was detected once. The CDR3 protein is CASSVAGTSGGPWETQYF. DNA for the CDR3: TGTGCCAGCAGTGTGGCCGGGACTAGCGGGGGGCCTTGGGAGACCCAGTACTTC. The chain links TRBV2 to TRBJ2-5, with 15 bases that match TRBD2. CDR1 and CDR2 from the germline V gene are SNHLY and FYNNEI. The CDR3 has 18 residues. The V segment lost 4 bases and the J segment 5 bases; nucleotides outside the gene matches: 11.

The V and J genes are TRBV19 and TRBJ1-6; D is unresolved. The germline CDR1 and CDR2 sequences are LNHDA and SQIVND (reference sequence). Trimming took off 5 bases at V and 12 bases at J, with 23 bases between the two ends. The CDR3 runs 16 residues. The CDR3 spells CASSSTDQRAGVPLHF. CDR3 in DNA: TGTGCCAGTAGTTCCACGGACCAAAGGGCCGGGGTACCCCTCCACTTT.

This clone was picked up one time. Sequence at one end of the junction differs from germline and may be a read error. The chain carries TRBV7-2 and TRBJ1-2, with 10 bases matching TRBD1. Germline loops: CDR1 SGHTA, CDR2 FQGNSA. The CDR3 loop spans 17 amino acids. CDR3 sequence (DNA): TGTGCCAGCAGCCTGACAGGGGGCACGGGCGCTAACTCTGGCTACACCTTC. This sequence encodes CASSLTGGTGANSGYTF.

This clone is medium-sized within its sample. The CDR3 DNA is TGTGCCAGCAGGGGACAGGGAAACATTCAGTACTTC. Translated: CASRGQGNIQYF. The rearrangement uses TRBV2 and TRBJ2-4; 9 bases are a match to TRBD1. Germline CDR1 SNHLY, CDR2 FYNNEI. The length of the CDR3 is 12 residues. With V trimmed by 6 bases and J by 6 bases, 0 bases remained unmatched.

V gene TRBV30 combines with J gene TRBJ1-1, with D tentatively TRBD1 (6 bases). Germline CDR1 GTSNPN, CDR2 SVGIG (reference sequence). Between the trimmed V and J ends, which lost 3 bases and 0 bases, there was a span of 11 bases. CDR3 length: 14 amino acids. This chain's CDR3 is CAWRSGTLNTEAFF. CDR3 nucleotide sequence: TGTGCCTGGAGATCCGGGACACTGAACACTGAAGCTTTCTTT.

The rearrangement joins TRBV2 to TRBJ2-3; the D gene is possibly TRBD2 (6 bases). This CDR3 has 13 amino acids. Germline values: CDR1 SNHLY, CDR2 FYNNEI. The germline V and J ends were trimmed by 8 bases and 6 bases, with 15 bases remaining between them. CDR3 in DNA: TGTGCCAGCGCTTTAGCGGTCTCGGATACGCAGTATTTT. As protein: CASALAVSDTQYF.

The chain uses TRBV11-1 and TRBJ1-2, with 7 bases identical to TRBD1. The V segment lost 1 base and the J segment 13 bases; nucleotides outside the gene matches: 15. This CDR3 is 15 amino acids long. Germline values: CDR1 SGHAT, CDR2 FQDESV (reference sequence). The CDR3 DNA is TGTGCCAGCAGCTTAGACGGGACAGCGACAGCCCTATCCACCTTC. Its translation: CASSLDGTATALSTF.

This clone was recorded once. The chain uses TRBV7-9 and TRBJ2-2; 11 bases agree with TRBD1. The germline V gene encodes CDR1 SEHNR and CDR2 FQNEAQ (reference sequence). This CDR3 has 14 residues. J gave up 5 bases and V 6 bases, and 2 bases lay outside the gene matches. The CDR3 region is CASRGTGGTGELFF. The CDR3 bases are TGTGCCAGCAGAGGGACAGGGGGAACCGGGGAGCTGTTTTTT.

J is TRBJ1-1 and V is TRBV10-3; 12 bases agree with TRBD1. Germline V gene data show CDR1 as ENHRY and CDR2 as SYGVKD. CDR3 length equals 14 residues. V dropped 8 bases and J dropped 0; count of bases not matched to a gene: 1. This CDR3 reads CAIGTGGLNTEAFF. The CDR3 bases are TGTGCCATCGGGACAGGGGGCCTGAACACTGAAGCTTTCTTT.

J is TRBJ2-7 and V is TRBV27; D not certain. CDR3 size: 14 residues. Trimming shortened V by 5 bases and J by 0 bases, and 11 bases separated the two germline ends. Germline lookup yields CDR1 MNHEY and CDR2 SMNVEV (reference sequence). The CDR3 DNA reads TGTGCCAGCAGTACGATGGTTCCCTCCTACGAGCAGTACTTC. It specifies CASSTMVPSYEQYF.